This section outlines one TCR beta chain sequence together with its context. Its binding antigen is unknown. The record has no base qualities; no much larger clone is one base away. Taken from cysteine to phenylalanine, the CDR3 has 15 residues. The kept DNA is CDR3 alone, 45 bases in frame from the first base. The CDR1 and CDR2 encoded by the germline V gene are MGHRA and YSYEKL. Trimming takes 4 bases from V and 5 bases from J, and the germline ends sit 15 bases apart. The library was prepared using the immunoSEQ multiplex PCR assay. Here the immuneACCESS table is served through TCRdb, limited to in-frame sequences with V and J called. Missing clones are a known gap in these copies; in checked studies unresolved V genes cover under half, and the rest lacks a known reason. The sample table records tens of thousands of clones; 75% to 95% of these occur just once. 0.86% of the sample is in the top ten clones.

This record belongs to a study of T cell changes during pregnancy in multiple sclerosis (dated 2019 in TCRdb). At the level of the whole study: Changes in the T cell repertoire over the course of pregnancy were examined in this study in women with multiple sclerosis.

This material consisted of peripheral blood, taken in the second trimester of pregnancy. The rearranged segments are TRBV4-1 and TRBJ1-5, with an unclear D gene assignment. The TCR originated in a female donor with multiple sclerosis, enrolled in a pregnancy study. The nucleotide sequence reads TGCGCCAGCAGCCCCCGGGGTCTATGGGATCAGCCCCAGCATTTT. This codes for CASSPRGLWDQPQHF.